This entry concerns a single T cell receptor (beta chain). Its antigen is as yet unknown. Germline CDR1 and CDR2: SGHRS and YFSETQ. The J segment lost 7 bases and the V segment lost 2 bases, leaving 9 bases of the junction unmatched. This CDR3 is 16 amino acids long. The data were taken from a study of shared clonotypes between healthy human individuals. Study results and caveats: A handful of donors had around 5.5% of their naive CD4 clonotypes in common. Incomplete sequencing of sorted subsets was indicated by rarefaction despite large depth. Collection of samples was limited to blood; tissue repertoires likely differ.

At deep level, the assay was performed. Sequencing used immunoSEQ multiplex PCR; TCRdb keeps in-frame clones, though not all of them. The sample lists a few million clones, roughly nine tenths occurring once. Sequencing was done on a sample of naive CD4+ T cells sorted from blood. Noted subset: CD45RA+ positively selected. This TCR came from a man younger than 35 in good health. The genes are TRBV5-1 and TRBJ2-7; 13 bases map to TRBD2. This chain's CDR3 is CASSFGRTSGRGEQYF. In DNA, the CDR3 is TGCGCCAGCAGCTTTGGCCGGACTAGCGGGAGAGGTGAGCAGTACTTC.